Each of the 17 T cell receptor beta chains below was sequenced from the same sample in a study of T cells expressing NK-cell markers. TCRdb re-called the 5' RACE reads and shows each CDR3 protein once, DNA omitted. The sample holds 300,000 to 500,000 distinct CDR3 sequences. Sequenced input: blood T cells: a sorted CD56 or NKG2C T cell subset, CD4+ or CD8+ T cells, or bulk PBMC T cells (not recorded which). Receptors were obtained from a woman between 50 and 59 years old in good health.

The chain couples TRBV27 to TRBJ2-1; the TRBD1 assignment by TCRdb is unverifiable without DNA. Germline CDR1 reads MNHEY; CDR2 reads SMNVEV (reference sequence). CDR3 length equals 12 residues. The CDR3 loop is CASSLYGRPQFF.

The chain has TRBV29-1 and TRBJ2-2; TCRdb's D call, TRBD1, is unchecked because there is no DNA. The CDR3 has 16 residues. Germline V gene data show CDR1 as SQVTM and CDR2 as ANQGSEA. This CDR3 is CSVGKGGKMSTGELFF.

The chain combines TRBV12-3 or TRBV12-4 with TRBJ2-3; no DNA is available, so the TRBD1 call from TCRdb remains unchecked. CDR3 length equals 16 residues. The CDR3 sequence is CASSSLRQFRKDTQYF.

The chain couples TRBV5-1 to TRBJ1-1; the D call from TCRdb, TRBD1, cannot be confirmed without DNA. In germline, CDR1 is SGHRS, CDR2 YFSETQ. This CDR3 region has 15 residues. CDR3 in amino acids: CASSPEGRGPTEAFF.

The CDR3 sequence: CASSFLIYQETQYF. V is TRBV11-1 and J is TRBJ2-5. The CDR3 sequence is 14 residues long. Germline V CDR1 and CDR2: SGHAT, FQDESV (reference sequence).

This rearrangement joins TRBV12-3 or TRBV12-4 to TRBJ2-5. CDR3 length: 14 amino acids. The CDR3 sequence: CASSSLQSQETQYF.

This chain joins TRBV6-5 and TRBJ2-7. Germline CDR1 is MNHEY and CDR2 is SVGAGI. This CDR3 has 16 amino acids. The CDR3: CASSYSSGSSSYEQYF.

The rearrangement joins TRBV9 to TRBJ1-1; TCRdb gives TRBD1 as the D gene, but with no DNA this cannot be confirmed. CDR1 and CDR2 from the germline V gene are SGDLS and YYNGEE. CDR3 length equals 14 residues. The CDR3 reads CASSKQGQNTEAFF.

The chain uses TRBV5-1 and TRBJ2-1; TCRdb's D gene call, TRBD2, goes unchecked for lack of DNA. The CDR3 loop spans 15 amino acids. Germline CDR1 reads SGHRS; CDR2 reads YFSETQ. CDR3 region: CASSLVPGVSNEQFF.

The chain is built from TRBV4-2 and TRBJ2-5; TCRdb picks TRBD1, but there is no DNA to check that call. Germline V lookup: CDR1 LGHNA, CDR2 YNFKEQ. The CDR3 extends over 14 amino acids. CDR3 loop: CASSRGQGLETQYF.

V usage is TRBV20-1 and J usage is TRBJ2-7; TCRdb indicates TRBD1, and absent DNA this call remains unverified. The CDR3 is made up of 15 amino acids. Germline-derived CDR1 and CDR2 are DFQATT and SNEGSKA (reference sequence). CDR3 in amino acids: CSARARQGGDYEQYF.

The chain employs TRBV15 and TRBJ2-5. CDR3 length: 13 amino acids. Germline V lookup: CDR1 LNHNV, CDR2 YYDKDF (reference sequence). This CDR3 is CATSRSGWETQYF. The full variable domain, in which reference TRBV15 and TRBJ2-5 provide the parts outside the CDR3, is DAMVIQNPRYQVTQFGKPVTLSCSQTLNHNVMYWYQQKSSQAPKLLFHYYDKDFNNEADTPDNFQSRRPNTSFCFLDIRSPGLGDTAMYLCATSRSGWETQYFGPGTRLLVL.

The chain is built from TRBV12-3 or TRBV12-4 and TRBJ1-4; TCRdb proposes TRBD1, but this gene call is untestable without DNA. The length of the CDR3 is 12 residues. CDR3 protein: CASSRDGEKLFF.

V and J are TRBV4-1 and TRBJ2-3. This CDR3 comprises 15 residues. In germline, CDR1 is MGHRA, CDR2 YSYEKL. This chain's CDR3 is CASSQAVTSTDTQYF.

The chain has TRBV11-3 and TRBJ2-3; TCRdb picks TRBD1, but there is no DNA to check that call. The germline V gene encodes CDR1 SGHNT and CDR2 YENEEA. This CDR3 has 13 residues. CDR3 residues: CASSSSDRSAPYF.

The V gene is TRBV12-3 or TRBV12-4, the J gene TRBJ2-7; TCRdb selects TRBD1, and the lack of DNA leaves this call unchecked. This CDR3 spans 15 amino acids. CDR3 sequence reads: CASSGGQGSTYEQYF.

J is TRBJ2-1 and V is TRBV4-1; TCRdb names TRBD2, which stays unverified in the absence of DNA. Germline loops: CDR1 MGHRA, CDR2 YSYEKL. The CDR3 length is 17 residues. The CDR3: CASSPTLAGVSGNEQFF.